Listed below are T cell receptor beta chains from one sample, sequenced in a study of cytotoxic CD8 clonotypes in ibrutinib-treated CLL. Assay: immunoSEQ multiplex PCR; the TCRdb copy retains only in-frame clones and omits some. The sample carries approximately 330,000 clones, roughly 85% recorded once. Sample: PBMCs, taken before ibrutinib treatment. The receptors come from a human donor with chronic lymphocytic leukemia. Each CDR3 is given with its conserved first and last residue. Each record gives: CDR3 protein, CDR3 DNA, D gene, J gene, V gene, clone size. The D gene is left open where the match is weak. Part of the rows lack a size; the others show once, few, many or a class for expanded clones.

cdr3_aa: CASSQEYWSTEAFF
cdr3_nt: TGCGCCAGCAGCCAAGAATATTGGTCCACTGAAGCTTTCTTT
d_call: NA
j_call: TRBJ1-1
v_call: TRBV4-1
clone_size: NA

cdr3_aa: CASSTAGTAYEQYF
cdr3_nt: TGTGCCAGCTCAACGGCCGGGACAGCCTACGAGCAGTACTTC
d_call: TRBD1
j_call: TRBJ2-7
v_call: TRBV18
clone_size: few

cdr3_aa: CASSLGTESTYEQYF
cdr3_nt: TGCGCCAGCAGCCTGGGGACAGAGAGTACGTACGAGCAGTACTTC
d_call: TRBD1
j_call: TRBJ2-7
v_call: TRBV5-1
clone_size: NA

cdr3_aa: CASSGSMFRWAEQYF
cdr3_nt: TGTGCCAGCAGCGGCAGTATGTTCCGCTGGGCCGAGCAGTACTTC
d_call: NA
j_call: TRBJ2-7
v_call: TRBV14
clone_size: NA

cdr3_aa: CAISESVGGNQPQHF
cdr3_nt: TGTGCCATCAGTGAGTCCGTAGGGGGCAATCAGCCCCAGCATTTT
d_call: NA
j_call: TRBJ1-5
v_call: TRBV10-3
clone_size: NA

cdr3_aa: CASSQDVSYGYTF
cdr3_nt: TGCGCCAGCAGCCAAGACGTCTCCTATGGCTACACCTTC
d_call: NA
j_call: TRBJ1-2
v_call: TRBV4-1
clone_size: few

cdr3_aa: CSATTRGEQYF
cdr3_nt: TGCAGTGCAACGACCCGGGGGGAGCAGTACTTC
d_call: NA
j_call: TRBJ2-7
v_call: TRBV20-1
clone_size: NA

cdr3_aa: CAWSGTVGGNEQFF
cdr3_nt: TGTGCCTGGAGTGGGACCGTGGGGGGCAATGAGCAGTTCTTC
d_call: NA
j_call: TRBJ2-1
v_call: TRBV30
clone_size: NA

cdr3_aa: CASSVDLATYEQYF
cdr3_nt: TGTGCCAGCAGCGTAGACCTAGCCACCTACGAGCAGTACTTC
d_call: NA
j_call: TRBJ2-7
v_call: TRBV9
clone_size: few

cdr3_aa: CASSETYYRDIYGYTF
cdr3_nt: TGCGCCAGCAGTGAGACCTATTACCGGGACATCTATGGCTACACCTTC
d_call: NA
j_call: TRBJ1-2
v_call: TRBV10-2
clone_size: NA

cdr3_aa: CASSKQGFGTQYF
cdr3_nt: TGTGCCAGCAGTAAACAGGGATTTGGGACCCAGTACTTC
d_call: NA
j_call: TRBJ2-5
v_call: TRBV6-5
clone_size: NA

cdr3_aa: CSVVGRGITDTQYF
cdr3_nt: TGCAGCGTTGTGGGCAGGGGGATCACAGATACGCAGTATTTT
d_call: TRBD1
j_call: TRBJ2-3
v_call: TRBV29-1
clone_size: NA

cdr3_aa: CASSPSNSPLHF
cdr3_nt: TGTGCCAGCAGTCCAAGTAATTCACCCCTCCACTTT
d_call: NA
j_call: TRBJ1-6
v_call: TRBV7-2
clone_size: once

cdr3_aa: CASSLGPLGYTF
cdr3_nt: TGTGCCAGCAGCTTGGGACCCCTTGGCTACACCTTC
d_call: NA
j_call: TRBJ1-2
v_call: TRBV7-9
clone_size: NA

cdr3_aa: CASSPGGLSYEQYF
cdr3_nt: TGCGCCAGCAGCCCGGGGGGCCTCTCCTACGAGCAGTACTTC
d_call: NA
j_call: TRBJ2-7
v_call: TRBV5-1
clone_size: NA

cdr3_aa: CAWVRAGVSREQYF
cdr3_nt: TGTGCCTGGGTACGGGCAGGGGTGTCTCGCGAGCAGTACTTC
d_call: NA
j_call: TRBJ2-7
v_call: TRBV30
clone_size: NA

cdr3_aa: CASSNTGGLSRNEQFF
cdr3_nt: TGTGCCAGCAGCAATACTGGGGGGCTTAGTAGGAATGAGCAGTTCTTC
d_call: NA
j_call: TRBJ2-1
v_call: TRBV13
clone_size: NA

cdr3_aa: CASGRYNEQFF
cdr3_nt: TGTGCTAGTGGCAGATACAATGAGCAGTTCTTC
d_call: NA
j_call: TRBJ2-1
v_call: TRBV12-5
clone_size: NA